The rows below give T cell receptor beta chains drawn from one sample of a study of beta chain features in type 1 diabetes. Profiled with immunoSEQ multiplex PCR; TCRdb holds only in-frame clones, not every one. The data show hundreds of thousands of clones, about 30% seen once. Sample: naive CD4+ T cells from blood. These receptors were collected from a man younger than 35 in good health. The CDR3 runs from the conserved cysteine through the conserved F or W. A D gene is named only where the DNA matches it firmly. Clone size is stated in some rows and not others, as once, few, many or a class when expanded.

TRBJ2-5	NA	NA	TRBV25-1	CASARWGNGETQYF	TGTGCCAGCGCCCGTTGGGGGAACGGAGAGACCCAGTACTTC
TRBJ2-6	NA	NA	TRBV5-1	CASSFGSGANVLTF	TGCGCCAGCAGCTTTGGCTCTGGGGCCAACGTCCTGACTTTC
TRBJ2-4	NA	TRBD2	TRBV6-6	CASSPSGSSKNIQYF	TGTGCCAGCAGCCCTAGCGGGAGTTCCAAAAACATTCAGTACTTC
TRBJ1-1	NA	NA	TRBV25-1	CASSEWGRGNTEAFF	TGTGCCAGCAGTGAATGGGGCAGGGGAAACACTGAAGCTTTCTTT
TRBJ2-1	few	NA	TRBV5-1	CASSLVVSSYNEQFF	TGCGCCAGCAGCTTGGTCGTGAGCTCCTACAATGAGCAGTTCTTC
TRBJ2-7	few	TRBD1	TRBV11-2	CASSTDRNFHEQYF	TGTGCCAGCAGTACGGACAGGAATTTTCACGAGCAGTACTTC
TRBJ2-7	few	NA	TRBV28	CASSLSSIGSEQYF	TGTGCCAGCAGTTTATCATCGATCGGGAGCGAGCAGTACTTC
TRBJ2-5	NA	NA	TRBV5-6	CASRGRGGETQYF	TGTGCCAGCAGGGGTCGAGGTGGAGAGACCCAGTACTTC
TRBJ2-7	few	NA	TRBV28	CASRQVLRLGQYF	TGTGCCAGCAGGCAGGTGCTTAGGCTTGGTCAGTACTTC
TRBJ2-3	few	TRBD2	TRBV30	CAWSPGAGGQDTQYF	TGTGCCTGGAGTCCTGGAGCGGGAGGGCAAGATACGCAGTATTTT
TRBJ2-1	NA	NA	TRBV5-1	CASSLEWRVGEQFF	TGCGCCAGCAGCTTGGAGTGGAGGGTGGGTGAGCAGTTCTTC
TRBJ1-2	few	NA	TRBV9	CASSVANSNYGYTF	TGTGCCAGCAGCGTAGCGAACAGTAACTATGGCTACACCTTC
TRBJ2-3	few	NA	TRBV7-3	CASSLGTTDTQYF	TGTGCCAGCAGCTTGGGGACAACAGATACGCAGTATTTT
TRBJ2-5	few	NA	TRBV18	CASSPSEETQYF	TGTGCCAGCTCACCATCGGAAGAGACCCAGTACTTC
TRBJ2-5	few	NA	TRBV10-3	CAISAVGEETQYF	TGTGCCATCAGTGCTGTGGGGGAAGAGACCCAGTACTTC
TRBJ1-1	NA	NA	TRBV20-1	CSARTYDAFF	TGCAGTGCCCGGACATATGACGCTTTCTTT
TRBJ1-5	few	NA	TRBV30	CAWSVEGYQPQHF	TGTGCCTGGAGTGTGGAAGGCTACCAGCCCCAGCATTTT
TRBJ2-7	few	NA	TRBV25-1	CASSVGGRYEQYF	TGTGCCAGCAGTGTGGGAGGTAGGTACGAGCAGTACTTC
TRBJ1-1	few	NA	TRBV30	CAWSVSMNTEAFF	TGTGCCTGGAGTGTCTCGATGAACACTGAAGCTTTCTTT
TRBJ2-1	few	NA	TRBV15	CATSRSTADPDPFF	TGTGCCACCAGCAGAAGCACAGCCGATCCCGACCCGTTCTTC
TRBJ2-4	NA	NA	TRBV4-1	CASSQGAGRPDIQYF	TGCGCCAGCAGCCAAGGAGCCGGACGGCCCGACATTCAGTACTTC
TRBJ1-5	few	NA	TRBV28	CASKTGGNQPQHF	TGTGCCAGCAAAACGGGGGGCAATCAGCCCCAGCATTTT
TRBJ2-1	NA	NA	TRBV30	CAWTAESYNEQFF	TGTGCCTGGACGGCGGAATCCTACAATGAGCAGTTCTTC
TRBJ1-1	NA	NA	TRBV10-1	CASSPDPNTEAFF	TGCGCCAGCAGCCCGGACCCGAACACTGAAGCTTTCTTT
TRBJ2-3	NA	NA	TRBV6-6	CASSYSWRDTDTQYF	TGTGCCAGCAGTTACTCGTGGCGGGACACAGATACGCAGTATTTT
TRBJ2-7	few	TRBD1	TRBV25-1	CASSEYRRTGPGEQYF	TGTGCCAGCAGTGAATATAGGAGGACAGGGCCAGGCGAGCAGTACTTC
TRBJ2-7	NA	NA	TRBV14	CASSQVTGNHEQYF	TGTGCCAGCAGCCAAGTGACGGGGAACCACGAGCAGTACTTC
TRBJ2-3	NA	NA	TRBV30	CAWSVIGGHTDTQYF	TGTGCCTGGAGTGTCATCGGAGGCCACACAGATACGCAGTATTTT
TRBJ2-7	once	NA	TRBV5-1	CASSLTDEQYF	TGCGCCAGCAGCCTGACTGACGAGCAGTACTTC
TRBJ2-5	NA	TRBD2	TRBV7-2	CASSVTSGSYETQYF	TGTGCCAGCAGCGTGACTAGCGGGAGTTATGAGACCCAGTACTTC
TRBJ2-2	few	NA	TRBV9	CASRRDGELFF	TGTGCCAGCAGGCGGGACGGGGAGCTGTTTTTT
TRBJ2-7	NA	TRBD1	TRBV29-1	CSVEDTGGSYEQYF	TGCAGCGTTGAAGACACAGGGGGCAGCTACGAGCAGTACTTC
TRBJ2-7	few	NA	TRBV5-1	CASSLADGYEQYF	TGCGCCAGCAGCTTGGCCGACGGTTACGAGCAGTACTTC
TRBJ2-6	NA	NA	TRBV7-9	CASSFGGTGANVLTF	TGTGCCAGCAGCTTTGGTGGGACCGGGGCCAACGTCCTGACTTTC
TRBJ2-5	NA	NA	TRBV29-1	CSVESGTETQYF	TGCAGCGTTGAATCCGGTACAGAGACCCAGTACTTC
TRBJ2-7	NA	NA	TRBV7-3	CASSLAGSYEQYF	TGTGCCAGCAGCCTCGCCGGGTCCTACGAGCAGTACTTC
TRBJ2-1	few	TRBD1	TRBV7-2	CASSFRGNNEQFF	TGTGCCAGCAGCTTCAGGGGGAACAATGAGCAGTTCTTC
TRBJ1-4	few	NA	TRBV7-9	CASSSPTATNEKLFF	TGTGCCAGCAGCTCTCCCACTGCAACTAATGAAAAACTGTTTTTT
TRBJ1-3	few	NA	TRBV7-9	CASSLRQGAGNTIYF	TGTGCCAGCAGCTTAAGGCAGGGAGCTGGAAACACCATATATTTT
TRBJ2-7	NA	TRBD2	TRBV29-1	CSARGGRVGEQYF	TGCAGCGCCCGCGGCGGGAGGGTAGGCGAGCAGTACTTC
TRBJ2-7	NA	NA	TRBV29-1	CSALLSYEQYF	TGCAGCGCCTTACTCTCCTACGAGCAGTACTTC
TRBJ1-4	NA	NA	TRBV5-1	CASSPDEGSSEKLFF	TGCGCCAGCAGCCCGGATGAGGGTTCAAGTGAAAAACTGTTTTTT
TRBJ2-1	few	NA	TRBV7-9	CASSQGRGRTNEQFF	TGTGCCAGCAGCCAGGGTAGGGGAAGAACCAATGAGCAGTTCTTC
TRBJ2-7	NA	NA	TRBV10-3	CAIADPLGHEQYF	TGTGCCATAGCGGATCCCCTAGGCCACGAGCAGTACTTC
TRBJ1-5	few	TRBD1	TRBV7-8	CASSPGQESIHSNQPQHF	TGTGCCAGCAGCCCCGGACAGGAGTCTATTCATAGCAATCAGCCCCAGCATTTT
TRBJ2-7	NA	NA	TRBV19	CASSRALIRPYEQYF	TGTGCCAGTAGTAGGGCCCTCATCAGACCCTACGAGCAGTACTTC
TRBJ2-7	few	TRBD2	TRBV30	CAWSVQREGLLYF	TGTGCCTGGAGTGTACAACGGGAGGGCCTCCTGTACTTC
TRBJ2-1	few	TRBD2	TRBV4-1	CASSPSGRVMGEQFF	TGCGCCAGCAGCCCAAGCGGGAGGGTAATGGGTGAGCAGTTCTTC
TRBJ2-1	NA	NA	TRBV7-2	CASSFTVSSYNEQFF	TGTGCCAGCAGCTTTACAGTGAGCTCCTACAATGAGCAGTTCTTC
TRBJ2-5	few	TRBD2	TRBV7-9	CASSRPRGTIQETQYF	TGTGCCAGCAGCCGCCCCAGAGGGACTATTCAAGAGACCCAGTACTTC
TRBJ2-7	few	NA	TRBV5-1	CASSLPGVTYEQYF	TGCGCCAGCAGCTTACCAGGGGTAACCTACGAGCAGTACTTC
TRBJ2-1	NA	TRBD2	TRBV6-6	CASSYSGLAVNEQFF	TGTGCCAGCAGTTACTCGGGACTAGCGGTCAATGAGCAGTTCTTC
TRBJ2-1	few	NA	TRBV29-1	CSVEEWRDPNNEQFF	TGCAGCGTTGAAGAGTGGCGGGACCCCAACAATGAGCAGTTCTTC